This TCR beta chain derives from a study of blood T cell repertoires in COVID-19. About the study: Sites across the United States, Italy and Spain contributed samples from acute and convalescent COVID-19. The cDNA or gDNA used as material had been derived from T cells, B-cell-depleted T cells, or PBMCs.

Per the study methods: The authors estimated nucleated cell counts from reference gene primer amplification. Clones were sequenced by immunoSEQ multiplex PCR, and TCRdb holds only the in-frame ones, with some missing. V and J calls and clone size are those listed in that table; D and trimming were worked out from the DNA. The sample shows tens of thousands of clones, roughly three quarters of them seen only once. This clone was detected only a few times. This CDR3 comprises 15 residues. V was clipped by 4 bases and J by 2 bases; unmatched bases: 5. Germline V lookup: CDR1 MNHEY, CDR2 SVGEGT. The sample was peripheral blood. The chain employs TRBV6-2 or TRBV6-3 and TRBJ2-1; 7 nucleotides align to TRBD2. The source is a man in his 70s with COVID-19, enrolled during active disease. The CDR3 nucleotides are TGTGCCAGCAGTTTTGCTAGCGGAACCTACAATGAGCAGTTCTTC. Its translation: CASSFASGTYNEQFF.